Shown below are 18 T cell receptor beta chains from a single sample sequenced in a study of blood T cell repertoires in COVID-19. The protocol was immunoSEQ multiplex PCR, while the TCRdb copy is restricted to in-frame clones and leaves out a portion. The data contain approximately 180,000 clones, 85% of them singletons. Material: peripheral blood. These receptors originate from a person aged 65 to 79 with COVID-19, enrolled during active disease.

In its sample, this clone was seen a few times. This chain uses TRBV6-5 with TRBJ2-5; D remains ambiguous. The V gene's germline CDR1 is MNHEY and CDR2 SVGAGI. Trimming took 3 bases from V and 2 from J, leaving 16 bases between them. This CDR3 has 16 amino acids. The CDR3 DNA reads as TGTGCCAGCAGTTATCGGGTCACTCGTGGGCAAGAGACCCAGTACTTC. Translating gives CASSYRVTRGQETQYF.

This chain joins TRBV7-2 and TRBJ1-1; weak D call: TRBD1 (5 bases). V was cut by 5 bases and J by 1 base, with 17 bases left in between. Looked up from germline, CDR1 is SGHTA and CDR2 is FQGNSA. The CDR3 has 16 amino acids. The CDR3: CASSHISGGTNTEAFF. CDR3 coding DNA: TGTGCCAGCAGCCACATCTCGGGGGGGACGAACACTGAAGCTTTCTTT.

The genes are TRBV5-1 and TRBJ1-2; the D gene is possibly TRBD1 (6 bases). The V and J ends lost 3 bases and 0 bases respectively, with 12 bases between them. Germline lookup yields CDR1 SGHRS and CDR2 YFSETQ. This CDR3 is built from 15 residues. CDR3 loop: CASSSQTGTNYGYTF. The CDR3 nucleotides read TGCGCCAGCAGCTCTCAGACAGGAACTAACTATGGCTACACCTTC.

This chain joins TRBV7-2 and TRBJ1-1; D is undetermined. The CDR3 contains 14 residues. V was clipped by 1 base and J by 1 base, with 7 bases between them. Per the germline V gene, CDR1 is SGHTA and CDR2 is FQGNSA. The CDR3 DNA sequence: TGTGCCAGCAGCTTAGTGACATCGAACACTGAAGCTTTCTTT. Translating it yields CASSLVTSNTEAFF. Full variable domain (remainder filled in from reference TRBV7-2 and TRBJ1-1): GAGVSQSPSNKVTEKGKDVELRCDPISGHTALYWYRQSLGQGLEFLIYFQGNSAPDKSGLPSDRFSAERTGGSVSTLTIQRTQQEDSAVYLCASSLVTSNTEAFFGQGTRLTVV.

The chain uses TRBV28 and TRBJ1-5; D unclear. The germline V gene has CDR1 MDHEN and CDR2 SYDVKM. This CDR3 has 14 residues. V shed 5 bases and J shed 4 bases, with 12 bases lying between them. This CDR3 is CASSEGVVNQPQHF. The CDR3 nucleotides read TGTGCCAGCAGTGAGGGAGTCGTTAATCAGCCCCAGCATTTT. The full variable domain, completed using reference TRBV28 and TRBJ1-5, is DVKVTQSSRYLVKRTGEKVFLECVQDMDHENMFWYRQDPGLGLRLIYFSYDVKMKEKGDIPEGYSVSREKKERFSLILESASTNQTSMYLCASSEGVVNQPQHFGDGTRLSIL.

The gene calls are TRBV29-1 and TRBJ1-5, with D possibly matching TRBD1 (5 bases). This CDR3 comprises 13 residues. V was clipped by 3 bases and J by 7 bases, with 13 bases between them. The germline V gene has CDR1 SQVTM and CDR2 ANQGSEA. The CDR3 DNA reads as TGCAGCGTTGAGGAAGGGGCCGGGCAGCCCCAGCATTTT. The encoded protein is CSVEEGAGQPQHF.

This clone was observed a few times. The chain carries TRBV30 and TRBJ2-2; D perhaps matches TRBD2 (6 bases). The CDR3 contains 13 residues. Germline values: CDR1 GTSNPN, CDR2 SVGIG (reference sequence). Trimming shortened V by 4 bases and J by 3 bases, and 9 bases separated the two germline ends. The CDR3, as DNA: TGTGCCTGGACCGGGAGCTACACCGGGGAGCTGTTTTTT. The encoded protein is CAWTGSYTGELFF. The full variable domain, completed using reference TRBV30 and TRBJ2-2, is SQTIHQWPATLVQPVGSPLSLECTVEGTSNPNLYWYRQAAGRGLQLLFYSVGIGQISSEVPQNLSASRPQDRQFILSSKKLLLSDSGFYLCAWTGSYTGELFFGEGSRLTVL.

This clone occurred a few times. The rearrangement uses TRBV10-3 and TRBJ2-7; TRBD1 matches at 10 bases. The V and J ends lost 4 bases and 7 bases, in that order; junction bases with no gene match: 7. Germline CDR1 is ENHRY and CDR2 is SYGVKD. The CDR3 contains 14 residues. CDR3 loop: CAISGGTGAQEQYF. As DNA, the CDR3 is TGTGCCATCAGTGGAGGGACAGGGGCCCAAGAGCAGTACTTC.

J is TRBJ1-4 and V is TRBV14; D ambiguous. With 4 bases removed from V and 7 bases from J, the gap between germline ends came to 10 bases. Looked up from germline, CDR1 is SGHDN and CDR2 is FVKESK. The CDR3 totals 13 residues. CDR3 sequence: CASSPTVREKLFF. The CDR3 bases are TGTGCCAGCAGCCCAACAGTGCGTGAAAAACTGTTTTTT. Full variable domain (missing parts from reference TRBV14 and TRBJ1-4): EAGVTQFPSHSVIEKGQTVTLRCDPISGHDNLYWYRRVMGKEIKFLLHFVKESKQDESGMPNNRFLAERTGGTYSTLKVQPAELEDSGVYFCASSPTVREKLFFGSGTQLSVL.

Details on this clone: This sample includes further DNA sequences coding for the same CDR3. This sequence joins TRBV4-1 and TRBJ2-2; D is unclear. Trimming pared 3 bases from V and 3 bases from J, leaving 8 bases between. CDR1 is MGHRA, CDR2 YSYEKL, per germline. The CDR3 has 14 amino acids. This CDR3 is CASSHPGYTGELFF. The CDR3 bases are TGCGCCAGCAGCCATCCCGGGTACACCGGGGAGCTGTTTTTT.

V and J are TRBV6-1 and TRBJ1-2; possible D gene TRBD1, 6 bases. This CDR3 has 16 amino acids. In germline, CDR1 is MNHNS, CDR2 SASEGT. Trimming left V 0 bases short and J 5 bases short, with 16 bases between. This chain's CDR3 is CASSEAQGLTRYGYTF. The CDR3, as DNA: TGTGCCAGCAGTGAAGCGCAGGGGCTTACGAGATATGGCTACACCTTC.

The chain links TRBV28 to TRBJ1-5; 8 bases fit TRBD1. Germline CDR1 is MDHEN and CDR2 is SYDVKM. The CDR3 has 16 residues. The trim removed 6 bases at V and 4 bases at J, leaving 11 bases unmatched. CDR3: CASSFTGGSGNQPQHF. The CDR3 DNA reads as TGTGCCAGCAGCTTCACAGGGGGATCTGGGAATCAGCCCCAGCATTTT.

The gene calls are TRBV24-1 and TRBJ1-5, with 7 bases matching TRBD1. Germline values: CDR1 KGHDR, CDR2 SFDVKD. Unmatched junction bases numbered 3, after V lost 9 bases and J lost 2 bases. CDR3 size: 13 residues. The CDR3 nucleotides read TGTGCCACCGGGACAGAGGGCAATCAGCCCCAGCATTTT. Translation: CATGTEGNQPQHF.

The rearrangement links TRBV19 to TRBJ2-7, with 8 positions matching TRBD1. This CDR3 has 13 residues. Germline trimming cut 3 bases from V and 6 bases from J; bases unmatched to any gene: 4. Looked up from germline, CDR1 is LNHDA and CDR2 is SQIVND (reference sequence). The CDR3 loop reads CASSITGGGEQYF. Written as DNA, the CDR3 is TGTGCCAGTAGTATTACAGGGGGTGGCGAGCAGTACTTC.

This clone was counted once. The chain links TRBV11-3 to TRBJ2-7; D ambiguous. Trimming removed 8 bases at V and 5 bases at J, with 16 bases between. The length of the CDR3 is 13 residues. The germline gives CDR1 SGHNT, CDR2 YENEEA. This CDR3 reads CASSPGESDEQYF. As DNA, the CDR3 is TGTGCCAGCTCTCCCGGAGAGTCGGACGAGCAGTACTTC.

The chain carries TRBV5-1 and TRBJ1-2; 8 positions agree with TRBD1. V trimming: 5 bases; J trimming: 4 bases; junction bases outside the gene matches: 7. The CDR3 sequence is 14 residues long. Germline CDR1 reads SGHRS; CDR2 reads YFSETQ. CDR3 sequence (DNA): TGCGCCAGCAGTTGGACAGGGACATCCTATGGCTACACCTTC. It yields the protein CASSWTGTSYGYTF.

The CDR3 sequence: CASSLDGTGAGNTIYF. Here the CDR3 DNA reads TGTGCCAGCAGCTTAGACGGGACAGGGGCTGGAAACACCATATATTTT. The rearrangement joins TRBV7-9 to TRBJ1-3, with 10 positions matching TRBD1. The length of the CDR3 is 16 residues. Germline V gives CDR1 SEHNR, CDR2 FQNEAQ (reference sequence). The J segment lost 2 bases and the V segment lost 1 base, leaving 2 bases of the junction unmatched. Based on the CDR3 plus reference TRBV7-9 and TRBJ1-3, the full variable domain is DTGVSQNPRHKITKRGQNVTFRCDPISEHNRLYWYRQTLGQGPEFLTYFQNEAQLEKSRLLSDRFSAERPKGSFSTLEIQRTEQGDSAMYLCASSLDGTGAGNTIYFGEGSWLTVV.

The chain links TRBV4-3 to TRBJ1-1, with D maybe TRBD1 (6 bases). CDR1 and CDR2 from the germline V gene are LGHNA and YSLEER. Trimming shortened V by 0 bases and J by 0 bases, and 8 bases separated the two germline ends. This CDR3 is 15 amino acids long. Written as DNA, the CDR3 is TGCGCCAGCAGCCAAGATACAGGGTTGAACACTGAAGCTTTCTTT. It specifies CASSQDTGLNTEAFF.